The 30 T cell receptor beta chains below all came from one sample that was sequenced in a study of T cell responses to AZD1222 COVID-19 vaccine. Clones were read by immunoSEQ multiplex PCR, and TCRdb kept only the in-frame ones, dropping some. The top ten hold 6.1% of the sample, which has some 180,000 clones, about nine tenths seen once. The specimen was peripheral blood, collected on day 0 of AZD1222 vaccination. The receptors shown here come from an adult in good health.

The V call is TRBV7-3, the J call TRBJ2-2; D could derive from TRBD1 or TRBD2 (5 bases each). The germline gives CDR1 SGHTA, CDR2 FQGTGA. V dropped 8 bases and J dropped 2 bases, with 9 bases sitting between them. This CDR3 has 13 amino acids. CDR3 DNA: TGTGCCAGCCGGGACGGAAACACCGGGGAGCTGTTTTTT. Translated, it gives CASRDGNTGELFF.

The CDR3 region is CASSLELAGGRSYNEQFF. The CDR3 coding sequence is TGTGCCAGCAGCTTAGAGCTAGCGGGGGGGAGGTCCTACAATGAGCAGTTCTTC. The rearrangement uses TRBV11-2 and TRBJ2-1; 12 nucleotides agree with TRBD2. Germline CDR1 SGHAT, CDR2 FQNNGV. This CDR3 is 18 amino acids long. J was trimmed by 1 base and V by 0 bases; bases with no gene match: 4. Combining the CDR3 with reference TRBV11-2 and TRBJ2-1 gives the whole variable domain EAGVAQSPRYKIIEKRQSVAFWCNPISGHATLYWYQQILGQGPKLLIQFQNNGVVDDSQLPKDRFSAERLKGVDSTLKIQPAKLEDSAVYLCASSLELAGGRSYNEQFFGPGTRLTVL.

The chain is built from TRBV28 and TRBJ1-1, with D tentatively TRBD1 (5 bases). Germline V gene sequence: CDR1 MDHEN, CDR2 SYDVKM. The CDR3 has 12 residues. Trimming removed 4 bases from V and 4 bases from J, with 7 bases in between. CDR3: CASSSRGTEAFF. In DNA, the CDR3 is TGTGCCAGCAGTTCTAGGGGCACTGAAGCTTTCTTT.

J is TRBJ1-2 and V is TRBV7-2; possibly TRBD1 for D (6 bases). CDR1 and CDR2 (germline): SGHTA, FQGNSA. This CDR3 is 14 amino acids long. V lost 5 bases, J lost 5 bases, and 15 bases lay in between. CDR3 loop: CASSARTALYGYTF. In DNA, the CDR3 is TGTGCCAGCAGCGCCAGGACAGCCCTTTATGGCTACACCTTC.

The rearrangement links TRBV5-1 to TRBJ1-2, with unresolved D. The V gene lost 0 bases and the J gene lost 4 bases, with 13 bases spanning the gap. The CDR3 loop spans 15 amino acids. The germline V gene has CDR1 SGHRS and CDR2 YFSETQ. CDR3 residues: CASSLDGVSSYGYTF. CDR3 nucleotides: TGCGCCAGCAGCTTGGATGGGGTTTCCAGCTATGGCTACACCTTC.

This chain links TRBV29-1 with TRBJ1-6; 7 bases map to TRBD1. The ends lost 7 bases at V and 8 bases at J; junction bases unmatched: 8. The germline gives CDR1 SQVTM, CDR2 ANQGSEA. The CDR3 extends over 13 amino acids. The CDR3 nucleotides read TGCAGCGCATCAGACAGGGAGGATTCACCCCTCCACTTT. Its translation is CSASDREDSPLHF.

The V and J genes are TRBV5-6 and TRBJ2-2, with D tentatively TRBD1 (5 bases). Between the trimmed V and J ends, which lost 1 base and 1 base, there was a span of 8 bases. The CDR3 is 15 residues long. In germline, CDR1 is SGHDT, CDR2 YYEEEE. As DNA, the CDR3 is TGTGCCAGCAGCTTGAGGCAGGGGAACACCGGGGAGCTGTTTTTT. It codes for CASSLRQGNTGELFF.

This clone occurred once. The chain combines TRBV6-5 with TRBJ2-1, with D perhaps matching TRBD2 (6 bases). CDR1 is MNHEY, CDR2 SVGAGI, per germline. CDR3 length: 16 amino acids. V dropped 4 bases and J dropped 6 bases, with 19 bases sitting between them. CDR3 amino acids: CASSSTWGAGGNEQFF. The CDR3 DNA is TGTGCCAGCAGTTCTACGTGGGGAGCGGGTGGCAATGAGCAGTTCTTC.

V usage is TRBV19 and J usage is TRBJ1-5, with 10 bases identical to TRBD1. CDR1 and CDR2 (germline): LNHDA, SQIVND (reference sequence). CDR3 length equals 17 residues. Trimming at V came to 5 bases and at J to 0 bases, leaving 7 bases not matched to a gene. Here the CDR3 DNA reads TGTGCCAGTAGTGAACAGGGACAGGGGAATAGCAATCAGCCCCAGCATTTT. It specifies CASSEQGQGNSNQPQHF.

This rearrangement joins TRBV18 to TRBJ1-4; D gene ambiguous. From germline, CDR1 is KGHSH and CDR2 LQKENI. The CDR3 length is 14 residues. V was clipped by 0 bases and J by 4 bases, with 6 bases between them. CDR3 nucleotide sequence: TGTGCCAGCTCACCACCGGCCGATAATGAAAAACTGTTTTTT. It codes for CASSPPADNEKLFF.

The CDR3 DNA follows: TGTGCCTGGAGTCGGCAGAATGAAAAACTGTTTTTT. Protein: CAWSRQNEKLFF. V and J are TRBV30 and TRBJ1-4; D not certain. This CDR3 region has 12 residues. Germline CDR1 and CDR2: GTSNPN and SVGIG (reference sequence). Trimming cost V 2 bases and J 5 bases, with 6 bases left between them.

This sequence joins TRBV3-1 (or the pseudogene TRBV3-2) and TRBJ1-5; D is perhaps TRBD1 (5 bases). The CDR3 spans 15 residues. Germline-derived CDR1 and CDR2 are LGHDT and YNNKEL (reference sequence). V was clipped by 1 base and J by 4 bases, with 11 bases between them. CDR3 coding DNA: TGTGCCAGCAGCCAAGGGTCGGGGCAGAATCAGCCCCAGCATTTT. As protein: CASSQGSGQNQPQHF.

The chain joins TRBV6-5 to TRBJ2-3; D is unresolved. In germline, CDR1 is MNHEY, CDR2 SVGAGI. The V end was cut by 5 bases, the J end by 8 bases, with 8 bases between. CDR3 length: 11 amino acids. As DNA, the CDR3 is TGTGCCAGCAGTACCTACTTTACGCAGTATTTT. Translated, it gives CASSTYFTQYF.

The chain joins TRBV18 to TRBJ1-2; D gene uncertain. The CDR3 extends over 15 amino acids. The V end was cut by 0 bases, the J end by 5 bases, with 13 bases between. CDR1 is KGHSH and CDR2 is LQKENI in the germline V gene. The CDR3, as DNA: TGTGCCAGCTCACCACCCGGTTCTTTCCCTTATGGCTACACCTTC. It is translated as CASSPPGSFPYGYTF.

The genes are TRBV19 and TRBJ1-6; D gene uncertain. The V gene's germline CDR1 is LNHDA and CDR2 SQIVND (reference sequence). There are 13 residues in the CDR3. V lost 3 bases and J 6 bases, leaving 6 bases between the germline ends. The CDR3 sequence: CASSMGSNSPLHF. The CDR3 bases are TGTGCCAGTAGTATGGGCAGTAATTCACCCCTCCACTTT.

This chain connects TRBV2 to TRBJ2-7, with TRBD1 matching over 7 bases. This CDR3 comprises 14 residues. V lost 3 bases to trimming and J lost 9 bases; unmatched junction nucleotides: 11. Germline-derived CDR1 and CDR2 are SNHLY and FYNNEI. The CDR3 loop reads CASSDVRGRAGQYF. The CDR3 region has the DNA TGTGCCAGCAGTGACGTGAGGGGGCGCGCCGGGCAGTACTTC.

The chain couples TRBV15 to TRBJ2-1; D call uncertain. The CDR3 consists of 14 residues. Trimming took off 6 bases at V and 0 bases at J, with 9 bases between the two ends. CDR1 and CDR2 (germline): LNHNV, YYDKDF (reference sequence). The CDR3 sequence: CATRSSSSYNEQFF. The CDR3 DNA follows: TGTGCCACCAGATCCAGCAGCTCCTACAATGAGCAGTTCTTC.

This chain links TRBV28 with TRBJ1-2; 9 bases line up with TRBD1. CDR1 is MDHEN and CDR2 is SYDVKM in the germline V gene. The V segment lost 0 bases and the J segment 5 bases; nucleotides outside the gene matches: 10. The CDR3 spans 17 residues. In DNA, the CDR3 is TGTGCCAGCAGTTTATGGACAGGGGGTGAGGGGTTTTATGGCTACACCTTC. This translates into CASSLWTGGEGFYGYTF.

The V gene is TRBV7-9, the J gene TRBJ1-2, with 7 bases aligning to TRBD1. Germline V gene data show CDR1 as SEHNR and CDR2 as FQNEAQ (reference sequence). V trimming: 1 base; J trimming: 8 bases; junction bases outside the gene matches: 4. This CDR3 region has 13 residues. The CDR3 nucleotides are TGTGCCAGCAGCTTAGGACAGGGAGAAGGCTACACCTTC. Protein product: CASSLGQGEGYTF.

This chain uses TRBV9 with TRBJ2-7; D uncertain. The CDR3 has 14 amino acids. V was pared by 0 bases and J by 0 bases, with 7 bases between. Germline V lookup: CDR1 SGDLS, CDR2 YYNGEE. The chain's CDR3 is CASSVERYSYEQYF. The CDR3 DNA is TGTGCCAGCAGCGTAGAACGGTACTCCTACGAGCAGTACTTC.

This chain links TRBV29-1 with TRBJ2-5; D unresolved. The V gene's germline CDR1 is SQVTM and CDR2 ANQGSEA. V shed 5 bases and J shed 3 bases, with 10 bases lying between them. This CDR3 contains 12 residues. The CDR3 DNA reads TGCAGCGTTATTCCGTCGGAAGAGACCCAGTACTTC. The encoded protein is CSVIPSEETQYF. The full variable domain, completed using reference TRBV29-1 and TRBJ2-5, is SAVISQKPSRDICQRGTSLTIQCQVDSQVTMMFWYRQQPGQSLTLIATANQGSEATYESGFVIDKFPISRPNLTFSTLTVSNMSPEDSSIYLCSVIPSEETQYFGPGTRLLVL.

The chain employs TRBV19 and TRBJ2-2; 7 bases are shared with TRBD2. CDR1 and CDR2 (germline): LNHDA, SQIVND (reference sequence). This CDR3 contains 20 residues. The ends lost 8 bases at V and 0 bases at J; junction bases unmatched: 21. CDR3 DNA sequence: TGTGCCAGTCACCGAGAGGCAGCTAGCGGAGAGCCTACGAACACCGGGGAGCTGTTTTTT. Its translation is CASHREAASGEPTNTGELFF.

The chain uses TRBV5-1 and TRBJ2-2; possibly TRBD2 for D (5 bases). Germline V lookup: CDR1 SGHRS, CDR2 YFSETQ. The CDR3 spans 15 residues. V lost 6 bases to trimming and J lost 1 base, with 13 bases between them. CDR3 in amino acids: CASKDFPKNTGELFF. CDR3 nucleotides: TGCGCCAGCAAGGACTTTCCCAAGAACACCGGGGAGCTGTTTTTT.

This chain connects TRBV5-5 to TRBJ2-7, with a weak D call TRBD1 (5 bases). Trimming stripped 4 bases from V and 4 bases from J, with 15 bases between. Germline assignment: CDR1 SGHKS and CDR2 YYEKEE (reference sequence). The CDR3 loop spans 14 amino acids. This CDR3 reads CASSKEHSGYEQYF. CDR3 sequence (DNA): TGTGCCAGCAGCAAAGAGCACTCAGGGTACGAGCAGTACTTC.

This chain joins TRBV4-3 and TRBJ1-3; D is uncertain. Trimming shortened V by 2 bases and J by 1 base, and 12 bases separated the two germline ends. The CDR3 is 16 residues long. Per the germline V gene, CDR1 is LGHNA and CDR2 is YSLEER. The CDR3 here is CASSQTPDASGNTIYF. The CDR3 DNA reads as TGCGCCAGCAGCCAAACCCCGGACGCATCTGGAAACACCATATATTTT.

The chain recombines TRBV3-1 (or the pseudogene TRBV3-2) with TRBJ2-5; 14 nucleotides line up with TRBD2. V lost 4 bases and J lost 3; bases outside the gene matches: 7. In germline, CDR1 is LGHDT, CDR2 YNNKEL (reference sequence). The CDR3 contains 17 residues. The CDR3 here is CASSPGTSGGLKETQYF. The CDR3 DNA sequence: TGTGCCAGCAGCCCTGGGACTAGCGGGGGCCTAAAAGAGACCCAGTACTTC.

CDR3 sequence reads: CASSFSSGESPLHF. Here the CDR3 DNA reads TGTGCCAGCAGCTTCTCATCAGGAGAGTCACCCCTCCACTTT. V is TRBV7-2 and J is TRBJ1-6; D is uncertain. The CDR3 covers 14 residues. The germline V gene has CDR1 SGHTA and CDR2 FQGNSA. V dropped 3 bases and J dropped 10 bases, with 13 bases sitting between them.

The chain links TRBV28 to TRBJ2-2; TRBD1 might be the D (5 bases). The CDR3 extends over 14 amino acids. The germline V and J ends were trimmed by 6 bases and 3 bases, with 11 bases remaining between them. Germline V gene lookup returns CDR1 MDHEN and CDR2 SYDVKM. The CDR3 nucleotides are TGTGCCAGCAGCCGTATACAGGACACCGGGGAGCTGTTTTTT. This sequence encodes CASSRIQDTGELFF.

The chain carries TRBV7-2 and TRBJ2-4; the D gene is possibly TRBD1 (6 bases). The CDR3 consists of 13 residues. Looked up from germline, CDR1 is SGHTA and CDR2 is FQGNSA. Trimming removed 2 bases from V and 9 bases from J, with 11 bases in between. The CDR3 here is CASSLTGFGIQYF. CDR3 nucleotide sequence: TGTGCCAGCAGCTTAACAGGGTTTGGCATTCAGTACTTC.

J is TRBJ1-6 and V is TRBV30, with D unclear. Germline V gives CDR1 GTSNPN, CDR2 SVGIG (reference sequence). V dropped 5 bases and J dropped 1 base, with 12 bases sitting between them. This CDR3 spans 15 amino acids. Here the CDR3 DNA reads TGTGCCTGGGGGTCGATTGAGTCCTATAATTCACCCCTCCACTTT. This encodes CAWGSIESYNSPLHF.